The source of this T cell receptor (beta chain) is a study of blood T cells in healthy people across ages. Points from the study as a whole: Diversity was higher, and naive CD4+ cells more numerous, in long-lived donors than in aged donors.

The use of a sample-barcoded 5' primer and a J-beta primer mix characterized a second PCR of about 7 to 12 cycles. From the 5' RACE reads, TCRdb called clonotypes with MiXCR, one entry per CDR3 protein. The sample shows about 1.1 million distinct CDR3 sequences, roughly two fifths of them seen only once. This clonotype came up a few times. As yet, its antigen is unknown. The source is a man between 18 and 29 years old in good health. The sample was blood.

The CDR3 spells CSANKGTQYF. Here the CDR3 DNA reads TGCAGTGCTAATAAAGGAACGCAGTATTTT. V gene TRBV20-1 combines with J gene TRBJ2-3; D gene ambiguous. CDR1 is DFQATT and CDR2 is SNEGSKA in the germline V gene (reference sequence). The CDR3 length is 10 residues. Trimming shortened V by 4 bases and J by 9 bases, and 8 bases separated the two germline ends.